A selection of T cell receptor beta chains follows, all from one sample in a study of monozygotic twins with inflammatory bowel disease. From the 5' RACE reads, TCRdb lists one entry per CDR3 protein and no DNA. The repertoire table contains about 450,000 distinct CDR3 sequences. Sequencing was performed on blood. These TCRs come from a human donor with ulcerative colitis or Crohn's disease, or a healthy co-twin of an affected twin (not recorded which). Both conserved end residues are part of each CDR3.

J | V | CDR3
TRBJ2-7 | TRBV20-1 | CSAAQGVVYEQYF
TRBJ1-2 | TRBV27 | CASSLQGSGYGYTF
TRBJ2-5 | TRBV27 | CASSIPGRGETQYF
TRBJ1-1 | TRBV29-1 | CSAGGTMNTEAFF
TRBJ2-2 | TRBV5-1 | CASSYLFGELFF
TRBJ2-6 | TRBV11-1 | CASSQRGRLFSGANVLTF
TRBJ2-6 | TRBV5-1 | CASSFPASGANVLTF
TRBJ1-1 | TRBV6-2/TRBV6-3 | CASTLGVLSTEAFF
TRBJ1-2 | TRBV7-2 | CASSSNRANYGYTF
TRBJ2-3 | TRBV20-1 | CSATRWDTETDTQYF
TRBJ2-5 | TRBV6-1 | CASSDRITGGRETQYF
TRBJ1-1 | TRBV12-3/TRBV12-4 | CASHSNRGTEAFF
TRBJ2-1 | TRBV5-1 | CASSLKLASNEQFF
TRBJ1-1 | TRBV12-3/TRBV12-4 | CASSQGARNTEAFF
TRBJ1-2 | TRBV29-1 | CSVEDLGASGYTF
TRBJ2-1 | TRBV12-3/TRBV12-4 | CASSSGGGISYNEQFF
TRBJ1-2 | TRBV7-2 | CASSLVPRGAYGYTF
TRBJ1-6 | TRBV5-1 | CASSGSGKTNSPLHF
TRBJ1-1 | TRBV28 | CASSQDRGMAFF
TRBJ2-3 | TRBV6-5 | CASRHRSTDTQYF
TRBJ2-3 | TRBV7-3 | CASSLNVQGDTQYF
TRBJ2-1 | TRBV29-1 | CSVRFQGARDNEQFF
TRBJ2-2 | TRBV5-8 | CASSLDPGGTTGELFF
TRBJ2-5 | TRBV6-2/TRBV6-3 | CASTDGQAGETQYF
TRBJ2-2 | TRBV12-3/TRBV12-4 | CASSPKGAWNTGELFF
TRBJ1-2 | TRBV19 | CASSNPRDREGYGYTF
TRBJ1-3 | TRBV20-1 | CSVAKQGSISGNTIYF
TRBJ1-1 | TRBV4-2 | CASSQDSQGARTEAFF
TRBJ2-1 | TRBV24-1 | CATSADRVQFF
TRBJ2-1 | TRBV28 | CASGISGRRPYNEQFF
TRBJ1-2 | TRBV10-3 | CAISEGGADYGYTF
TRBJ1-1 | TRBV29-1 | CSASGTGYTEAFF
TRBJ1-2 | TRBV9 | CASSHSGLGSYTF
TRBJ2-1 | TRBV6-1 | CASRVTGGWDNEQFF
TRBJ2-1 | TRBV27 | CASRRAGVYEQFF
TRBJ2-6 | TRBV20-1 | CSAYKGTDSGANVLTF
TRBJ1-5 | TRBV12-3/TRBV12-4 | CASSLRNHQRVRHF
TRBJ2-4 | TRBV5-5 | CASRFSQGLGKNIQYF
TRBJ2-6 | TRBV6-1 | CASRTGTGISGANVLTF
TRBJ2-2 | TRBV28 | CASSLWGDSLNTGELFF
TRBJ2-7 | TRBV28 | CASRDRLAGAYEQYF
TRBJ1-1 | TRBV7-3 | CASSLTVGTEAFF
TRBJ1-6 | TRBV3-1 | CASSQVGGSGSPLHF
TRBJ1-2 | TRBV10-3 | CAISDDDAGPDYGYTF
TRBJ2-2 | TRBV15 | CATSRGTIVTGELFF
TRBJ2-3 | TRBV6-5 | CASSSLGQGFTDTQYF
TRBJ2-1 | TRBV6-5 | CASSGGGLGSFNEQFF
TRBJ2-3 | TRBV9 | CASSVTGTADTQYF
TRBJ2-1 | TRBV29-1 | CSVGGTDLGYNEQFF
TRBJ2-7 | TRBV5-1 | CASRAIAGASYEQYF
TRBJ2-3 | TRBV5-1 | CASSPVPQGLAGAGDTQYF